The next 16 T cell receptor beta chains were all read from a single sample in a study of cytomegalovirus exposure and HLA in healthy donors. PCR used 60 Vbeta primers and 13 Jbeta primers. Repertoires were generated with immunoSEQ multiplex PCR, while TCRdb's copy carries only in-frame clones and drops some. The table records more than 30,000 clones, 74% of them present only once. The sequencing input was PBMCs. Receptors originate from a man aged 30 to 45 in good health and CMV-seronegative.

The gene calls are TRBV5-6 and TRBJ2-3; D is perhaps TRBD2 (7 bases). The germline V gene encodes CDR1 SGHDT and CDR2 YYEEEE. Trimming removed 6 bases from V and 4 bases from J, with 21 bases in between. CDR3 size: 16 residues. The DNA for the CDR3 is TGTGCCAGCACCGGGCAAGGGGGGGCCCCCGCAGATACGCAGTATTTT. Amino acids: CASTGQGGAPADTQYF.

The rearrangement uses TRBV7-9 and TRBJ2-5; D gene uncertain. Germline assignment: CDR1 SEHNR and CDR2 FQNEAQ (reference sequence). The V end lost 5 bases, the J end lost 5 bases, and 15 bases lay between the germline ends. This CDR3 comprises 14 residues. The CDR3 sequence is CASSRRLVEETQYF. CDR3 coding DNA: TGTGCCAGCAGCCGCCGTTTGGTGGAGGAGACCCAGTACTTC.

This clone was observed a handful of times. V is TRBV28 and J is TRBJ2-5; 8 bases match TRBD2. This CDR3 has 18 amino acids. Trimming removed 2 bases from V and 2 bases from J; junction bases left unmatched: 13. The germline V gene has CDR1 MDHEN and CDR2 SYDVKM. For the CDR3, the DNA is TGTGCCAGCAGTTTAAAGGTTGTTGCAACTAGCGGACAAGAGACCCAGTACTTC. Its protein product is CASSLKVVATSGQETQYF. Full variable domain (rest looked up from reference TRBV28 and TRBJ2-5): DVKVTQSSRYLVKRTGEKVFLECVQDMDHENMFWYRQDPGLGLRLIYFSYDVKMKEKGDIPEGYSVSREKKERFSLILESASTNQTSMYLCASSLKVVATSGQETQYFGPGTRLLVL.

This clone was counted only a few times. J is TRBJ1-5 and V is TRBV6-6; D call uncertain. This CDR3 has 13 amino acids. V was trimmed by 6 bases and J by 6 bases, leaving 12 bases between them. Germline loops: CDR1 MNHNY, CDR2 SVGAGI (reference sequence). The DNA of the CDR3 is TGTGCCAGCAGGACGGGGTCGAGTCAGCCCCAGCATTTT. Its protein is CASRTGSSQPQHF.

Remarks on this clone: Other DNA sequences in this sample translate to the same CDR3. The chain links TRBV6-5 to TRBJ2-2, with TRBD2 matching over 7 bases. The junction had 2 bases not matched to a gene; V was cut back by 2 bases and J by 5 bases. The length of the CDR3 is 14 residues. Per germline, CDR1 MNHEY and CDR2 SVGAGI. The CDR3 here is CASSYGGGTGELFF. In nucleotides, the CDR3 is TGTGCCAGCAGTTACGGCGGGGGTACCGGGGAGCTGTTTTTT.

The chain combines TRBV19 with TRBJ2-7, with TRBD2 matching over 10 bases. The CDR3 totals 15 residues. J gave up 6 bases and V 6 bases, and 11 bases lay outside the gene matches. CDR1 LNHDA and CDR2 SQIVND come from the germline V gene (reference sequence). CDR3 nucleotide sequence: TGTGCCAGTAGCCCTTCAACTAGCGGGGCTTCCGAGCAGTACTTC. Protein product: CASSPSTSGASEQYF. Together with reference TRBV19 and TRBJ2-7, the CDR3 gives the full variable domain: DGGITQSPKYLFRKEGQNVTLSCEQNLNHDAMYWYRQDPGQGLRLIYYSQIVNDFQKGDIAEGYSVSREKKESFPLTVTSAQKNPTAFYLCASSPSTSGASEQYFGPGTRLTVT.

In this sample, this clone turned up a few times. The chain couples TRBV28 to TRBJ1-2; TRBD1 aligns across 9 bases. The CDR3 totals 14 residues. CDR1 MDHEN and CDR2 SYDVKM come from the germline V gene. Trimming at V came to 4 bases and at J to 8 bases, leaving 8 bases not matched to a gene. Here the CDR3 DNA reads TGTGCCAGCAGTTCCTCCCACGACAGGGGGGGCTACACCTTC. It codes for CASSSSHDRGGYTF.

The rearrangement joins TRBV25-1 to TRBJ2-3, with D possibly matching TRBD2 (5 bases). The V gene lost 6 bases and the J gene lost 2 bases, with 18 bases spanning the gap. The germline CDR1 and CDR2 sequences are MGHDK and SYGVNS. This CDR3 has 16 amino acids. As DNA, the CDR3 is TGTGCCAGCAGCCAGGCGGGCAGGAGCAACACAGATACGCAGTATTTT. It yields the protein CASSQAGRSNTDTQYF.

The V call is TRBV15, the J call TRBJ2-7; 9 positions agree with TRBD2. The J segment lost 2 bases and the V segment lost 1 base, leaving 9 bases of the junction unmatched. The CDR3 loop spans 17 amino acids. The germline V gene encodes CDR1 LNHNV and CDR2 YYDKDF (reference sequence). The CDR3 sequence is CATSRALGPSGTYEQYF. The DNA for the CDR3 is TGTGCCACCAGCAGAGCTCTGGGCCCTAGCGGGACCTACGAGCAGTACTTC.

The CDR3 loop reads CASSLEDRLNEKLFF. In DNA form, the CDR3 reads TGTGCCAGCAGTTTAGAGGACAGGCTCAATGAAAAACTGTTTTTT. V is TRBV28 and J is TRBJ1-4; 7 nucleotides match TRBD1. CDR3 length: 15 residues. Germline CDR1 is MDHEN and CDR2 is SYDVKM. The J segment lost 5 bases and the V segment lost 2 bases, leaving 5 bases of the junction unmatched.

This chain uses TRBV6-1 with TRBJ2-1; no clear D gene. V lost 1 base and J lost 5, with 6 bases in between. Per the germline V gene, CDR1 is MNHNS and CDR2 is SASEGT. The CDR3 sequence is 13 residues long. Here the CDR3 reads CASSEDSHNEQFF. The CDR3 coding sequence is TGTGCCAGCAGTGAAGACAGCCACAATGAGCAGTTCTTC.

About this clone: The same CDR3 also results from other DNA sequences found in this sample. J is TRBJ2-7 and V is TRBV4-1; a weak D match, TRBD2 (5 bases). Looked up from germline, CDR1 is MGHRA and CDR2 is YSYEKL. CDR3 length: 13 amino acids. V was trimmed by 1 base and J by 1 base, leaving 5 bases between them. The DNA of the CDR3 is TGCGCCAGCAGCCAAGGACTATCCTACGAGCAGTACTTC. This codes for CASSQGLSYEQYF.

CDR3 residues: CASSSDPSGIFEQYF. The CDR3 nucleotides are TGTGCCAGCAGCTCCGACCCTAGCGGGATCTTCGAGCAGTACTTC. The V and J genes are TRBV11-1 and TRBJ2-7; 9 positions match TRBD2. The CDR3 has 15 residues. Germline trimming cut 4 bases from V and 6 bases from J; bases unmatched to any gene: 10. Germline CDR1 is SGHAT and CDR2 is FQDESV (reference sequence). Combining the CDR3 with reference TRBV11-1 and TRBJ2-7 gives the whole variable domain EAEVAQSPRYKITEKSQAVAFWCDPISGHATLYWYRQILGQGPELLVQFQDESVVDDSQLPKDRFSAERLKGVDSTLKIQPAELGDSAMYLCASSSDPSGIFEQYFGPGTRLTVT.

The chain carries TRBV5-1 and TRBJ1-4; maybe TRBD1 (6 bases). In germline, CDR1 is SGHRS, CDR2 YFSETQ. The CDR3 length is 14 residues. V was cut by 0 bases and J by 6 bases, with 9 bases left in between. This chain's CDR3 is CASSLGAGDEKLFF. The CDR3 nucleotides are TGCGCCAGCAGCTTGGGGGCAGGGGATGAAAAACTGTTTTTT. Filled out from reference TRBV5-1 and TRBJ1-4, the complete variable domain reads KAGVTQTPRYLIKTRGQQVTLSCSPISGHRSVSWYQQTPGQGLQFLFEYFSETQRNKGNFPGRFSGRQFSNSRSEMNVSTLELGDSALYLCASSLGAGDEKLFFGSGTQLSVL.

Only a few counts were recorded for this clone. The V call is TRBV7-2, the J call TRBJ2-7; TRBD2 matches at 10 bases. V trimming: 1 base; J trimming: 0 bases; junction bases outside the gene matches: 9. From germline, CDR1 is SGHTA and CDR2 FQGNSA. The CDR3 is made up of 18 amino acids. The CDR3 DNA reads as TGTGCCAGCAGCTTAGTGAGCGGGAGGGCCCCCCCCTCCTACGAGCAGTACTTC. Its translation: CASSLVSGRAPPSYEQYF. Full variable domain (rest looked up from reference TRBV7-2 and TRBJ2-7): GAGVSQSPSNKVTEKGKDVELRCDPISGHTALYWYRQSLGQGLEFLIYFQGNSAPDKSGLPSDRFSAERTGGSVSTLTIQRTQQEDSAVYLCASSLVSGRAPPSYEQYFGPGTRLTVT.

This sequence joins TRBV4-2 and TRBJ1-2; D might be TRBD1 (5 bases). Trimming stripped 7 bases from V and 5 bases from J, with 20 bases between. Germline V lookup: CDR1 LGHNA, CDR2 YNFKEQ. This CDR3 contains 15 residues. CDR3 sequence: CASTQTEAIGYGYTF. CDR3 DNA: TGTGCCAGCACCCAGACAGAGGCGATAGGGTATGGCTACACCTTC.